Here is one T cell receptor beta chain with its context. Its target is unknown. This specimen belongs to a study of T-cell memory formation after mild COVID-19. Study-level points and caveats: Day 15 to 85 contracting clones showed balanced CD4/CD8; day 15 to 37 expanders favored CD4+.

It was 5'RACE with constant-segment primers that produced the TCR alpha and TCR beta cDNA libraries, which carried sample barcodes and UMIs. TCRdb reprocessed the 5' RACE reads via MiXCR and lists one record per CDR3 protein. The sample records 150,000 to 200,000 distinct CDR3 sequences, under 20% being singletons. This TCR was recovered from an adult woman who had mild COVID-19 (a few samples of this study predate the infection). Cell type and time point are not known. Specimen: PBMCs or a T cell subset sorted from them (not recorded which).

This chain's CDR3 is CASSQGGGTLYEQYF. For the CDR3, the DNA is TGCGCCAGCAGCCAGGGGGGGGGCACCCTTTACGAGCAGTACTTC. This chain links TRBV4-1 with TRBJ2-7, with TRBD2 as a possible D gene (7 bases). From germline, CDR1 is MGHRA and CDR2 YSYEKL. Trimming took 3 bases from V and 4 from J, leaving 16 bases between them. The CDR3 is made up of 15 amino acids.